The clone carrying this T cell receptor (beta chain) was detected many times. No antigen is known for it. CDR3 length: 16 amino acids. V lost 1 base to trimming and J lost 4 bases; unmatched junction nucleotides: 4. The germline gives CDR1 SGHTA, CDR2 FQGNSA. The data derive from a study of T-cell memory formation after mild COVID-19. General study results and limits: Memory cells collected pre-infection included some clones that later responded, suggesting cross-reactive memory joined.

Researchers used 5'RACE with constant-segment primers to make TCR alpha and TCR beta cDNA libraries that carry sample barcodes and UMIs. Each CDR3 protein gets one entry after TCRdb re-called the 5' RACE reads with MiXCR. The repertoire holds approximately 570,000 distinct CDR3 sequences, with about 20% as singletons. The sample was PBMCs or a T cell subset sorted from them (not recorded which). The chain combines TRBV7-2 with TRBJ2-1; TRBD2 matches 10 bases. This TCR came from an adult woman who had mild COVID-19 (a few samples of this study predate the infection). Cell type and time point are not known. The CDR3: CASSLVASGGYNEQFF. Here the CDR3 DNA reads TGTGCCAGCAGCTTAGTCGCTAGCGGGGGTTACAATGAGCAGTTCTTC.